These T cell receptor beta chains were read from a single sample in a study of post-analysis software for immune sequencing data. TCRdb reanalysed the PCR reads using MiXCR and keeps one entry per CDR3 protein. This sample has hundreds of thousands of distinct CDR3 sequences, with over 35% found just once. Sequenced input: blood. Every receptor here comes from a girl aged 10-17 years with multiple sclerosis. The conserved cysteine and the conserved F or W are not part of the CDR3 here.

cdr3_aa	j_call	v_call
SGHLQETQY	TRBJ2-5	TRBV29-1
ASSQDSSGSRNEQF	TRBJ2-1	TRBV4-1
ASSQPTKGQGALDGYT	TRBJ1-2	TRBV4-2
SALTGISSYNEQF	TRBJ2-1	TRBV20-1
ASSQDFTAHSYEQY	TRBJ2-7	TRBV3-1
ASSIIGRRGDNGYT	TRBJ1-2	TRBV19
SVELGTANEQF	TRBJ2-1	TRBV29-1
ANSRSPPGGPYEQY	TRBJ2-7	TRBV6-6
ASSQFFTEAF	TRBJ1-1	TRBV14
ANSPPNGDTQY	TRBJ2-3	TRBV18
ATSDLNEQF	TRBJ2-1	TRBV24-1
ASSTGLAGRYEQY	NA	TRBV6-5
ASSLDVGGNTEAF	TRBJ1-1	TRBV5-1
SVRGGGEQY	TRBJ2-7	TRBV29-1
SAIPGTTYEQY	TRBJ2-7	TRBV20-1
ASSQEPTSANSYEQY	TRBJ2-7	TRBV4-1
SVVLGLGYGYT	TRBJ1-2	TRBV29-1
ASSGIGVRYEQY	TRBJ2-7	TRBV6-2/TRBV6-3
ASSRLAGDLTDTQY	TRBJ2-3	TRBV5-1
ASSQVAGVGGDTQY	TRBJ2-3	TRBV4-3
ASSLRTGGRNIQY	TRBJ2-4	TRBV27
ASSYGRGEQPQH	TRBJ1-5	TRBV6-6
AISETLTGRGYT	TRBJ1-2	TRBV10-3
ASSQGRPSGNQPQH	TRBJ1-5	TRBV4-2
ASHRDTPYEQY	TRBJ2-7	TRBV2
ASSFSTGNSPLH	TRBJ1-6	TRBV7-2
ASSSSPEQPQH	TRBJ1-5	TRBV27
ASRPRTGPSYEQY	TRBJ2-7	TRBV12-3/TRBV12-4
SAGQGRVGDNEQF	TRBJ2-1	TRBV29-1
ASSRAGSGANVLT	TRBJ2-6	TRBV6-2/TRBV6-3
ASSLGTGRSGFGDEQF	TRBJ2-1	TRBV12-3/TRBV12-4
ASSDPIAGTSYNEQF	TRBJ2-1	TRBV9
ASSSLRGTGRHGYT	TRBJ1-2	TRBV27